Listed below are T cell receptor beta chains from one sample, sequenced in a study of blood T cell repertoires in COVID-19. TCRdb's copy holds only in-frame clones and misses some; the assay was immunoSEQ multiplex PCR. The sample shows approximately 90,000 clones, about 84% of them seen only once. The sequenced material came from peripheral blood. Receptors originate from a man in his fifties or sixties with acute or convalescent COVID-19. Each CDR3 is given with its conserved first and last residue. D genes are given only for firm matches. Clone sizes are given selectively: once, few, many, or a class where the clone is expanded.

TRBD2,TRBJ2-3,TRBV19,NA,TGTGCCACCTCAACTAGCGGGAGGGCGACAGATACGCAGTATTTT,CATSTSGRATDTQYF
NA,TRBJ1-3,TRBV7-9,NA,TGTGCCAGCAGCAAATCACAGGGCCAGGGTGGAAACACCATATATTTT,CASSKSQGQGGNTIYF
NA,TRBJ2-2,TRBV7-9,NA,TGTGCCAGCAGCTTATACAGGACCGGGGGCACCGGGGAGCTGTTTTTT,CASSLYRTGGTGELFF
NA,TRBJ2-2,TRBV7-2,NA,TGTGCCAGCAGCTTAGCGCTGGGGGGATCCGGGGAGCTGTTTTTT,CASSLALGGSGELFF
NA,TRBJ2-7,TRBV5-6,NA,TGTGCCAGCAGCTTGGATACCTACGAGCAGTACTTC,CASSLDTYEQYF
NA,TRBJ1-6,TRBV5-5,few,TGTGCCAGCAGCTCACCTCGGGAGGGATCACCCCTCCACTTT,CASSSPREGSPLHF
NA,TRBJ2-1,TRBV10-1,NA,TGCGCCAGCGGCAGGGGGGCACCGTACAATGAGCAGTTCTTC,CASGRGAPYNEQFF
TRBD1,TRBJ1-6,TRBV24-1,NA,TGTGCCACCAGTGGAAACAGGGGTTCACCCCTCCACTTT,CATSGNRGSPLHF
TRBD1,TRBJ1-2,TRBV3-1/TRBV3-2,NA,TGTGCCAGCAGGCCGACAGGGGGCTTGTATGGCTACACCTTC,CASRPTGGLYGYTF
TRBD2,TRBJ2-7,TRBV28,NA,TGTGCCAGCAGTTTGAAGGGACTAGCGGTCTACGAGCAGTACTTC,CASSLKGLAVYEQYF
NA,TRBJ2-3,TRBV29-1,NA,TGCAGCGTTGGGGCCGGGACTGACACAGATACGCAGTATTTT,CSVGAGTDTDTQYF
NA,TRBJ2-1,TRBV18,NA,TGTGCCAGCTCACCCTGGGTAGCGGAGTACAATGAGCAGTTCTTC,CASSPWVAEYNEQFF
TRBD1,TRBJ1-3,TRBV28,once,TGTGCCAGCAGTCTACAGGGGGCTGGAAACACCATATATTTT,CASSLQGAGNTIYF
TRBD2,TRBJ2-1,TRBV5-4,NA,TGTGCCAGCAGCGACGGACTAGCTAGAGGTGAGCAGTTCTTC,CASSDGLARGEQFF
NA,TRBJ2-7,TRBV7-2,NA,TGTGCCAGCAGCTTAGGCAGGCAAGTCTACGAGCAGTACTTC,CASSLGRQVYEQYF
TRBD1,TRBJ2-1,TRBV6-2/TRBV6-3,NA,TGTGCCAGCAGTTATATGGACAGGGGAAATGAGCAGTTCTTC,CASSYMDRGNEQFF
NA,TRBJ1-6,TRBV9,NA,TGTGCCAGCAGCGTAGCAGGGGCTTCACCCCTCCACTTT,CASSVAGASPLHF
TRBD2,TRBJ2-5,TRBV3-1/TRBV3-2,once,TGTGCCAGCAGCCAAGCGACTAGCGGGGAAGAGACCCAGTACTTC,CASSQATSGEETQYF
NA,TRBJ2-1,TRBV18,NA,TGTGCCAGCTCACCACGGGCACAGACGATTACCATAAGGGAGCAGTTCTTC,CASSPRAQTITIREQFF
TRBD2,TRBJ2-2,TRBV19,NA,TGTGCCAGTAGACGAGCGGGAGCGAACACCGGGGAGCTGTTTTTT,CASRRAGANTGELFF
TRBD2,TRBJ2-1,TRBV27,NA,TGTGCCAGCATGGTACGTTCTAGCGGGCGGCAGTTCTTC,CASMVRSSGRQFF
NA,TRBJ1-5,TRBV9,NA,TGTGCCAGCAGCCCGGAGGGACGGCTTAATCAGCCCCAGCATTTT,CASSPEGRLNQPQHF
NA,TRBJ1-1,TRBV6-2/TRBV6-3,NA,TGTGCCAGCAGTTCGTATCCGGGGAACACTGAAGCTTTCTTT,CASSSYPGNTEAFF
NA,TRBJ1-2,TRBV7-8,NA,TGTGCCAGCAGCCCCGCGGAGGGGAAGGCTTATGGCTACACCTTC,CASSPAEGKAYGYTF
NA,TRBJ1-5,TRBV19,NA,TGTGCCAGTAGTGTCGGACAGTTCAATCAGCCCCAGCATTTT,CASSVGQFNQPQHF
TRBD1,TRBJ1-5,TRBV7-9,few,TGTGCCAGCAGCTACAGGGGGGGACAGCCCCAGCATTTT,CASSYRGGQPQHF
TRBD1,TRBJ2-3,TRBV5-4,NA,TGTGCCAGCAGCGTAGACAGGGTGACAGATACGCAGTATTTT,CASSVDRVTDTQYF
NA,TRBJ1-5,TRBV10-1,NA,TGCGCCAGCAGTTCAGGGGAAGGGCAGCCCCAGCATTTT,CASSSGEGQPQHF
NA,TRBJ2-3,TRBV5-6,few,TGTGCCAGCAGCTTGGGGGGCGATACGCAGTATTTT,CASSLGGDTQYF
TRBD1,TRBJ1-2,TRBV6-4,NA,TGTGCCAGCAGTCCTGGGGACAGTAACTATGGCTACACCTTC,CASSPGDSNYGYTF
TRBD2,TRBJ2-1,TRBV4-1,once,TGCGCCAGCTCCGGGACTAGCGGGCAAAATGAGCAGTTCTTC,CASSGTSGQNEQFF
NA,TRBJ2-6,TRBV7-6,NA,TGTGCCAGCAGCCCGGTGGCGGGCGGGGTCGGGGCCAACGTCCTGACTTTC,CASSPVAGGVGANVLTF
TRBD1,TRBJ1-5,TRBV4-1,NA,TGCGCCAGCAGCCAAGAGGTAGGGGGCCATCAGCCCCAGCATTTT,CASSQEVGGHQPQHF
NA,TRBJ2-5,TRBV7-2,few,TGTGCCAGCAGCTTAGGCGCGGAGACCCAGTACTTC,CASSLGAETQYF
TRBD1,TRBJ2-7,TRBV30,NA,TGTGCCTGGAGTGCGACAGGGGACGAGCAGTACTTC,CAWSATGDEQYF
TRBD1,TRBJ2-3,TRBV5-6,NA,TGTGCCAGCAGCACTCTCGGGACAGGGGATGTAGATACGCAGTATTTT,CASSTLGTGDVDTQYF
NA,TRBJ2-2,TRBV9,NA,TGTGCCAGCAGCAGAGATTACGGCGGGGAGCTGTTTTTT,CASSRDYGGELFF
TRBD1,TRBJ2-6,TRBV7-3,NA,TGTGCCAGCAGCTCACAGGGGGCGACAGGGGCCAACGTCCTGACTTTC,CASSSQGATGANVLTF
TRBD1,TRBJ1-5,TRBV5-5,NA,TGTGCCAGCAGCTTGGTGGCAGGGACAGGGAATCAGCCCCAGCATTTT,CASSLVAGTGNQPQHF
TRBD1,TRBJ1-2,TRBV6-5,NA,TGTGCCAGCAGTCTGGGACAGGCCTATGGCTACACCTTC,CASSLGQAYGYTF
NA,TRBJ2-3,TRBV7-3,NA,TGTGCCAGCAGTCCCCTGGGGCAAAGCACAGATACGCAGTATTTT,CASSPLGQSTDTQYF
TRBD2,TRBJ2-3,TRBV6-2/TRBV6-3,once,TGTGCCAGCAGTTACCTTGGCGGGGGGGCAACAGATACGCAGTATTTT,CASSYLGGGATDTQYF
TRBD1,TRBJ2-2,TRBV6-5,NA,TGTGCCAGCAGTACAGGGGGTATTGACACCGGGGAGCTGTTTTTT,CASSTGGIDTGELFF
NA,TRBJ1-5,TRBV19,NA,TGTGCCAGTACCCAGTCAGGGTCGCCCCAGCATTTT,CASTQSGSPQHF
NA,TRBJ1-5,TRBV28,NA,TGTGCCAGCAGTTTTTATAGATATAGCAATCAGCCCCAGCATTTT,CASSFYRYSNQPQHF
NA,TRBJ2-7,TRBV11-3,NA,TGTGCCAGCAGCTTCTTGGGAGCTAACTACGAGCAGTACTTC,CASSFLGANYEQYF
TRBD2,TRBJ2-2,TRBV5-8,NA,TGTGCCAGCAGCCGGGGGACTAGCGGAAACACCGGGGAGCTGTTTTTT,CASSRGTSGNTGELFF
TRBD1,TRBJ2-2,TRBV19,NA,TGTGCCACCTGGGCAGGGACAGGGTACACCGGGGAGCTGTTTTTT,CATWAGTGYTGELFF
NA,TRBJ2-7,TRBV5-1,NA,TGCGCCAGCAGCTCCGGGGGCTACGAGCAGTACTTC,CASSSGGYEQYF
NA,TRBJ1-5,TRBV24-1,NA,TGTGCCACCAGTGGTGCAGGGCTCAATCAGCCCCAGCATTTT,CATSGAGLNQPQHF